Below, 21 T cell receptor beta chains from the same sample are listed, as sequenced in a study of human T cells and chemical hapten exposure. TCRdb recomputed calls from the RACE reads with MiXCR, one row per CDR3 protein. Among about 80,000 distinct CDR3 sequences, around 9.4% were seen once, and the ten largest hold 1.5% to 2%. The time point here: healthy volunteer bleed at 6 weeks. Someone pulled total RNA out of unfractionated whole blood. Material for sequencing was whole blood. These receptors all come from a female donor in good health. Some clones in this sample may be carry-over from other donors' samples.

The rearrangement links TRBV29-1 to TRBJ2-4; 11 nucleotides agree with TRBD1. Per germline, CDR1 SQVTM and CDR2 ANQGSEA. The CDR3 consists of 14 residues. The ends lost 2 bases at V and 8 bases at J; junction bases unmatched: 5. The CDR3 DNA is TGCAGCGTTGAATGGGGGGGACAGGGGGACATTCAGTACTTC. It is translated as CSVEWGGQGDIQYF.

Only a few counts were recorded for this clonotype. This chain joins TRBV7-8 and TRBJ1-1, with D unclear. V gave up 2 bases and J gave up 0 bases, with 7 bases separating them. CDR3 length: 14 residues. The germline V gene has CDR1 SGHVS and CDR2 FQNEAQ. The DNA of the CDR3 is TGTGCCAGCAGCTTAACTCTAATGAACACTGAAGCTTTCTTT. Encoded protein: CASSLTLMNTEAFF.

The chain has TRBV5-1 and TRBJ2-3; D uncertain. Germline assignment: CDR1 SGHRS and CDR2 YFSETQ. The CDR3 runs to 15 residues. V gave up 2 bases and J gave up 3 bases, with 13 bases separating them. The CDR3: CASSLLPTSTDTQYF. The CDR3 nucleotides read TGCGCCAGCAGCTTACTCCCTACATCGACAGATACGCAGTATTTT.

There are many counts of this clonotype. V usage is TRBV5-8 and J usage is TRBJ2-3, with 7 positions matching TRBD2. V was pared by 8 bases and J by 3 bases, with 9 bases of the junction left unmatched. This CDR3 is built from 14 residues. Germline V gene sequence: CDR1 SGHTS, CDR2 YDEGEE. The CDR3 nucleotides read TGTGCCAGTAAGCGGGGCACCTCAACAGATACGCAGTATTTT. Protein: CASKRGTSTDTQYF.

The chain joins TRBV29-1 to TRBJ1-1, with D possibly matching TRBD1 (5 bases). The CDR3 has 14 amino acids. CDR1 SQVTM and CDR2 ANQGSEA come from the germline V gene. Between the trimmed V and J ends, which lost 7 bases and 1 base, there was a span of 16 bases. The CDR3 coding sequence is TGCAGCGCTGCAGGGATGGGGCCGAACACTGAAGCTTTCTTT. Its translation is CSAAGMGPNTEAFF. The full variable domain, with the rest looked up from reference TRBV29-1 and TRBJ1-1, is SAVISQKPSRDICQRGTSLTIQCQVDSQVTMMFWYRQQPGQSLTLIATANQGSEATYESGFVIDKFPISRPNLTFSTLTVSNMSPEDSSIYLCSAAGMGPNTEAFFGQGTRLTVV.

In this sample, this clonotype turned up many times. The chain combines TRBV12-3 or TRBV12-4 with TRBJ1-5; D is unclear. CDR3 length: 15 amino acids. V lost 6 bases and J 10 bases, leaving 22 bases between the germline ends. The CDR3 region is CASRPSGLSLIPQHF. The CDR3 DNA follows: TGTGCCAGCAGACCCTCGGGCCTCAGTCTGATACCCCAGCATTTT.

The sample holds many counts of this clonotype. The chain recombines TRBV29-1 with TRBJ2-1; D unclear. The CDR3 totals 11 residues. Trimming pared 7 bases from V and 9 bases from J, leaving 13 bases between. Per the germline V gene, CDR1 is SQVTM and CDR2 is ANQGSEA. Here the CDR3 DNA reads TGCAGCGGGAAAAGTGGACCTGAGCAGTTCTTC. It translates to CSGKSGPEQFF.

Turning to this clonotype: This may be a read error, as it is one base from a much larger clone. CDR3 bases: TGTGTCAGCAGTTACCGGTCGAACACTGAAGCTTTCTTT. It is translated as CVSSYRSNTEAFF. The chain recombines TRBV6-2 or TRBV6-3 with TRBJ1-1, with no clear D. This CDR3 comprises 13 residues. Germline V gene sequence: CDR1 MNHEY, CDR2 SVGEGT.

This clonotype was detected ten times or more. DNA of the CDR3: TGTGCCAGCAGCTTAGATAGTTCACCCCTCCACTTT. The encoded protein is CASSLDSSPLHF. This sequence joins TRBV11-2 and TRBJ1-6; D uncertain. CDR1 is SGHAT and CDR2 is FQNNGV in the germline V gene. The CDR3 consists of 12 residues. V shed 0 bases and J shed 9 bases, with 3 bases lying between them. The entire variable domain, with the rest obtained from reference TRBV11-2 and TRBJ1-6, is as follows: EAGVAQSPRYKIIEKRQSVAFWCNPISGHATLYWYQQILGQGPKLLIQFQNNGVVDDSQLPKDRFSAERLKGVDSTLKIQPAKLEDSAVYLCASSLDSSPLHFGNGTRLTVT.

This clonotype has just a few counts. The gene calls are TRBV29-1 and TRBJ2-3, with D perhaps TRBD2 (6 bases). The V end lost 4 bases, the J end lost 0 bases, and 14 bases lay between the germline ends. The CDR3 loop spans 15 amino acids. The germline CDR1 and CDR2 sequences are SQVTM and ANQGSEA. In DNA form, the CDR3 reads TGCAGCGTTGTGGGGACTGTAACTAGCACAGATACGCAGTATTTT. It translates to CSVVGTVTSTDTQYF.

The table lists this clonotype with many counts. The chain joins TRBV12-3 or TRBV12-4 to TRBJ1-6; D is perhaps TRBD1 (5 bases). The CDR3 covers 15 residues. V was trimmed by 3 bases and J by 7 bases, leaving 13 bases between them. This CDR3 is CASSFQQGVNSPLHF. The CDR3 nucleotides are TGTGCCAGCAGTTTTCAGCAGGGTGTAAATTCACCCCTCCACTTT.

The sample holds many counts of this clonotype. The chain recombines TRBV20-1 with TRBJ2-5; D is ambiguous. Germline V lookup: CDR1 DFQATT, CDR2 SNEGSKA (reference sequence). V was shortened by 5 bases and J by 10 bases, with 11 bases between the two germline ends. The CDR3 is made up of 10 amino acids. The CDR3 is CSAQLKDQYF. The CDR3 DNA reads TGCAGTGCTCAACTCAAGGACCAGTACTTC.

The DNA of the CDR3 is TGCAGCGTTGAGAAAAAATTGGACACTGAAGCTTTCTTT. Amino acids: CSVEKKLDTEAFF. The rearrangement links TRBV29-1 to TRBJ1-1; D is unresolved. Germline lookup yields CDR1 SQVTM and CDR2 ANQGSEA. The CDR3 sequence is 13 residues long. Deletions cut 3 bases from V and 3 bases from J, with 11 bases between.

The rearrangement links TRBV4-2 to TRBJ2-3; D remains unclear. Germline assignment: CDR1 LGHNA and CDR2 YNFKEQ. Trimming removed 0 bases at V and 0 bases at J, with 16 bases between. The CDR3 consists of 18 residues. The CDR3 DNA is TGTGCCAGCAGCCAAGAGGGCCCCCGTTGGGGTAGCACAGATACGCAGTATTTT. Translated, it gives CASSQEGPRWGSTDTQYF.

The genes are TRBV18 and TRBJ1-5; no firm D call. The CDR3 totals 15 residues. CDR1 and CDR2 (germline): KGHSH, LQKENI. The V end lost 2 bases, the J end lost 0 bases, and 8 bases lay between the germline ends. The CDR3 nucleotides read TGTGCCAGCTCACCAAGCGGGTATAGCAATCAGCCCCAGCATTTT. Encoded protein: CASSPSGYSNQPQHF. Complete variable domain (other parts from reference TRBV18 and TRBJ1-5): NAGVMQNPRHLVRRRGQEARLRCSPMKGHSHVYWYRQLPEEGLKFMVYLQKENIIDESGMPKERFSAEFPKEGPSILRIQQVVRGDSAAYFCASSPSGYSNQPQHFGDGTRLSIL.

There are a few counts of this clonotype. The V gene is TRBV7-6, the J gene TRBJ2-7, with D tentatively TRBD2 (5 bases). CDR1 and CDR2 (germline): SGHVS, FNYEAQ. V was trimmed by 4 bases and J by 3 bases, leaving 10 bases between them. The CDR3 consists of 13 residues. In nucleotides, the CDR3 is TGTGCCAGCAGCTCACCCAGCGGCTACGAGCAGTACTTC. As protein: CASSSPSGYEQYF.

In this sample, this clonotype turned up a few times. V and J are TRBV18 and TRBJ1-2, with 9 bases aligning to TRBD1. The CDR3 sequence is 15 residues long. Germline loops: CDR1 KGHSH, CDR2 LQKENI. Unmatched junction bases numbered 2, after V lost 1 base and J lost 2 bases. This chain's CDR3 is CASSPQGTGNYGYTF. The CDR3 nucleotides read TGTGCCAGCTCACCACAAGGGACAGGGAACTATGGCTACACCTTC.

This clonotype was seen more than once but under ten times. Here the CDR3 DNA reads TGTGCCAGCAGTTTACAGGGGGCTGAAGCTTTCTTT. Translated, it gives CASSLQGAEAFF. The rearrangement uses TRBV28 and TRBJ1-1, with TRBD1 matching over 7 bases. The CDR3 has 12 residues. V gave up 2 bases and J gave up 6 bases; unmatched junction bases: 0. Germline CDR1 is MDHEN and CDR2 is SYDVKM.

This clonotype was found many times. This chain connects TRBV7-8 to TRBJ2-1; 9 bases agree with TRBD1. This CDR3 spans 16 amino acids. The V segment lost 5 bases and the J segment 4 bases; nucleotides outside the gene matches: 9. Germline CDR1 reads SGHVS; CDR2 reads FQNEAQ. Written as DNA, the CDR3 is TGTGCCAGCAGCCTACAGGGGGCTGGGAGGTACAATGAGCAGTTCTTC. It codes for CASSLQGAGRYNEQFF.

J is TRBJ2-1 and V is TRBV20-1, with D perhaps TRBD2 (6 bases). The CDR3 runs 11 residues. Trimming cost V 5 bases and J 12 bases, with 14 bases left between them. Looked up from germline, CDR1 is DFQATT and CDR2 is SNEGSKA (reference sequence). The CDR3 is CSAVRGDGQFF. The CDR3 region has the DNA TGCAGTGCTGTCCGCGGGGATGGGCAGTTCTTC.

About this clonotype: This could be a read error, since a much larger clone is one nucleotide away. This chain connects TRBV2 to TRBJ1-6; D is possibly TRBD1 (5 bases). The CDR3 has 12 residues. In germline, CDR1 is SNHLY, CDR2 FYNNEI. The CDR3 DNA reads as TGTGCCAGCAGAGGAACAGGTTCACCCCTCAACTTT. This sequence encodes CASRGTGSPLNF.